The 20 T cell receptor beta chains below come from one sample, sequenced in a study of T cell changes during pregnancy in multiple sclerosis. Produced via immunoSEQ multiplex PCR; TCRdb's table is partial and in-frame only. The table includes roughly 23,000 clones, about 89% detected once. The sample was CD8+ T cells from peripheral blood mononuclear cells, taken in the first trimester of pregnancy. These receptors were obtained from a female donor with multiple sclerosis, enrolled in a pregnancy study.

The J gene is TRBJ2-5, the V gene TRBV5-4; D gene unclear. This CDR3 spans 13 amino acids. Germline lookup yields CDR1 SGHNT and CDR2 YYREEE (reference sequence). V lost 4 bases to trimming and J lost 5 bases, with 12 bases between them. The CDR3 here is CASSSLVLETQYF. The CDR3 nucleotides are TGTGCCAGCAGCAGCCTAGTATTGGAGACCCAGTACTTC.

The gene calls are TRBV30 and TRBJ2-1, with D perhaps matching TRBD2 (6 bases). Germline CDR1 and CDR2: GTSNPN and SVGIG (reference sequence). The CDR3 has 15 amino acids. The V end was cut by 2 bases, the J end by 1 base, with 12 bases between. This CDR3 is CAWSLGGESYNEQFF. CDR3 DNA sequence: TGTGCCTGGAGTCTGGGCGGGGAATCCTACAATGAGCAGTTCTTC.

V usage is TRBV11-2 and J usage is TRBJ2-6; weak D call: TRBD1 (6 bases). This CDR3 has 19 amino acids. Per germline, CDR1 SGHAT and CDR2 FQNNGV. V was clipped by 1 base and J by 1 base, with 17 bases between them. The CDR3 DNA reads as TGTGCCAGCAGCTTAGGAGAGGGGGAGAAGACGTCTGGGGCCAACGTCCTGACTTTC. Amino acid sequence: CASSLGEGEKTSGANVLTF. The full variable domain, in which reference TRBV11-2 and TRBJ2-6 provide the parts outside the CDR3, is EAGVAQSPRYKIIEKRQSVAFWCNPISGHATLYWYQQILGQGPKLLIQFQNNGVVDDSQLPKDRFSAERLKGVDSTLKIQPAKLEDSAVYLCASSLGEGEKTSGANVLTFGAGSRLTVL.

The chain has TRBV6-1 and TRBJ1-1, with D maybe TRBD1 (5 bases). Germline V gene sequence: CDR1 MNHNS, CDR2 SASEGT. The CDR3 has 16 residues. Trimming pared 1 base from V and 3 bases from J, leaving 15 bases between. CDR3 loop: CASSEEFARVHTEAFF. DNA of the CDR3: TGTGCCAGCAGTGAAGAATTTGCCAGGGTACACACTGAAGCTTTCTTT.

This chain links TRBV27 with TRBJ2-1, with 9 bases matching TRBD2. The germline V gene has CDR1 MNHEY and CDR2 SMNVEV (reference sequence). Trimming cost V 6 bases and J 5 bases; bases outside gene matches: 20. This CDR3 is built from 19 residues. The CDR3 loop reads CASRRGEREVPRVDNEQFF. Here the CDR3 DNA reads TGTGCCAGCAGGCGGGGCGAGCGGGAGGTCCCCCGGGTCGACAATGAGCAGTTCTTC.

The chain employs TRBV4-3 and TRBJ1-1; D not certain. Germline V gene data show CDR1 as LGHNA and CDR2 as YSLEER. CDR3 length: 15 amino acids. V lost 0 bases, J lost 0 bases, and 8 bases lay in between. In DNA, the CDR3 is TGCGCCAGCAGCCAAGAGAGGTTACTGAACACTGAAGCTTTCTTT. It is translated as CASSQERLLNTEAFF.

The gene calls are TRBV7-9 and TRBJ2-1, with D maybe TRBD2 (5 bases). Trimming shortened V by 5 bases and J by 0 bases, and 14 bases separated the two germline ends. From germline, CDR1 is SEHNR and CDR2 FQNEAQ (reference sequence). The CDR3 runs to 16 residues. CDR3 sequence: CASSPVRGSSYNEQFF. The CDR3 nucleotides read TGTGCCAGCAGCCCAGTCCGGGGAAGCTCCTACAATGAGCAGTTCTTC.

V is TRBV5-6 and J is TRBJ1-5, with D unclear. Germline CDR1 is SGHDT and CDR2 is YYEEEE. V was shortened by 0 bases and J by 6 bases, with 10 bases between the two germline ends. CDR3 size: 14 residues. The CDR3 nucleotides are TGTGCCAGCAGCTTGGGGGTAGCTGGTCAGCCCCAGCATTTT. Amino acid sequence: CASSLGVAGQPQHF.

The chain is built from TRBV27 and TRBJ2-2; the match to TRBD2 covers 10 bases. The CDR3 consists of 15 residues. The V segment lost 4 bases and the J segment 8 bases; nucleotides outside the gene matches: 7. Germline-derived CDR1 and CDR2 are MNHEY and SMNVEV (reference sequence). CDR3 protein: CASSSRLAGSGELFF. CDR3 coding DNA: TGTGCCAGCAGTTCAAGACTAGCGGGTTCTGGGGAGCTGTTTTTT.

The J gene is TRBJ2-3, the V gene TRBV28, with 11 bases identical to TRBD2. The germline gives CDR1 MDHEN, CDR2 SYDVKM. J gave up 3 bases and V 5 bases, and 16 bases lay outside the gene matches. The CDR3 runs 19 residues. In DNA form, the CDR3 reads TGTGCCAGCAGTCCACCCGGGACTAGCGGAGTACCTCTGACAGATACGCAGTATTTT. It yields the protein CASSPPGTSGVPLTDTQYF.

V and J are TRBV15 and TRBJ1-1, with D maybe TRBD1 (5 bases). Germline V gene sequence: CDR1 LNHNV, CDR2 YYDKDF (reference sequence). Trimming cost V 4 bases and J 6 bases, with 24 bases left between them. The CDR3 extends over 17 amino acids. CDR3 sequence: CATSIIFSGLGGAEAFF. DNA of the CDR3: TGTGCCACCAGCATTATTTTTTCGGGGCTTGGCGGGGCTGAAGCTTTCTTT.

The chain has TRBV5-6 and TRBJ2-1, with a weak D call TRBD1 (6 bases). V was pared by 7 bases and J by 3 bases, with 14 bases between. The CDR3 is 14 amino acids. Per germline, CDR1 SGHDT and CDR2 YYEEEE. The DNA of the CDR3 is TGTGCCAGCGAAGGGGGAGCAGGCTACAATGAGCAGTTCTTC. Its protein product is CASEGGAGYNEQFF.

V usage is TRBV6-5 and J usage is TRBJ2-1; TRBD1 might be the D (5 bases). The CDR3 spans 15 residues. CDR1 MNHEY and CDR2 SVGAGI come from the germline V gene. The V end lost 2 bases, the J end lost 1 base, and 9 bases lay between the germline ends. The DNA of the CDR3 is TGTGCCAGCAGTTACGGGGCCCGGTCCTACAATGAGCAGTTCTTC. This sequence encodes CASSYGARSYNEQFF.

The chain employs TRBV5-8 and TRBJ2-7, with a weak D call TRBD1 (6 bases). The length of the CDR3 is 13 residues. Germline V gives CDR1 SGHTS, CDR2 YDEGEE. Trimming removed 5 bases at V and 6 bases at J, with 15 bases between. The CDR3 nucleotides are TGTGCCAGCAGATTTGCAGGGGTCCTCGAGCAGTACTTC. Translated, it gives CASRFAGVLEQYF.

This clone was seen only a few times. The chain employs TRBV19 and TRBJ2-2; D might be TRBD2 (6 bases). V dropped 5 bases and J dropped 3 bases, with 10 bases sitting between them. Germline CDR1 is LNHDA and CDR2 is SQIVND (reference sequence). The CDR3 sequence is 14 residues long. CDR3 in amino acids: CASSSGTHTGELFF. In DNA form, the CDR3 reads TGTGCCAGTAGTTCCGGGACTCACACCGGGGAGCTGTTTTTT. The full variable domain, rest sourced from reference TRBV19 and TRBJ2-2, is DGGITQSPKYLFRKEGQNVTLSCEQNLNHDAMYWYRQDPGQGLRLIYYSQIVNDFQKGDIAEGYSVSREKKESFPLTVTSAQKNPTAFYLCASSSGTHTGELFFGEGSRLTVL.

Regarding this clone: A read error may produce the germline difference seen at one junction end. V gene TRBV6-1 combines with J gene TRBJ1-5; 9 bases map to TRBD1. The CDR3 extends over 17 amino acids. Germline V lookup: CDR1 MNHNS, CDR2 SASEGT. This CDR3 is CASREVGTGTKDQPQHF. The CDR3 nucleotides read TGTGCCAGCAGGGAAGTGGGGACAGGGACAAAGGATCAGCCCCAGCATTTT.

This chain joins TRBV27 and TRBJ2-7, with D possibly matching TRBD1 (7 bases). V lost 5 bases and J 2 bases, leaving 16 bases between the germline ends. The CDR3 extends over 15 amino acids. Germline values: CDR1 MNHEY, CDR2 SMNVEV (reference sequence). CDR3 residues: CASSPGRGDPYEQYF. CDR3 nucleotides: TGTGCCAGCAGTCCCGGCAGGGGGGACCCCTACGAGCAGTACTTC.

This chain connects TRBV2 to TRBJ2-1; 7 bases align to TRBD1. The CDR3 totals 12 residues. J gave up 7 bases and V 8 bases, and 5 bases lay outside the gene matches. Germline assignment: CDR1 SNHLY and CDR2 FYNNEI. The CDR3 region is CASGTVRNEQFF. CDR3 in DNA: TGTGCCAGCGGGACAGTCCGGAATGAGCAGTTCTTC.

The V gene is TRBV5-6, the J gene TRBJ2-7; TRBD1 might be the D (7 bases). The CDR3 has 15 residues. Germline-derived CDR1 and CDR2 are SGHDT and YYEEEE. The ends were cut back, 6 bases at V and 3 bases at J, with 19 bases in the middle. In DNA, the CDR3 is TGTGCCAGCACTTTACGGCGGGACAGCAACTACGAGCAGTACTTC. It encodes CASTLRRDSNYEQYF.

The V gene is TRBV4-3, the J gene TRBJ2-1; 9 bases align to TRBD2. The CDR3 is 19 amino acids. V shed 3 bases, J shed 4 bases, and the junction held 16 bases outside the gene matches. CDR1 is LGHNA, CDR2 YSLEER, per germline. CDR3 sequence reads: CASSHKLSDWREGYNEQFF. Here the CDR3 DNA reads TGCGCCAGCAGCCACAAACTCTCGGATTGGCGGGAGGGATACAATGAGCAGTTCTTC.